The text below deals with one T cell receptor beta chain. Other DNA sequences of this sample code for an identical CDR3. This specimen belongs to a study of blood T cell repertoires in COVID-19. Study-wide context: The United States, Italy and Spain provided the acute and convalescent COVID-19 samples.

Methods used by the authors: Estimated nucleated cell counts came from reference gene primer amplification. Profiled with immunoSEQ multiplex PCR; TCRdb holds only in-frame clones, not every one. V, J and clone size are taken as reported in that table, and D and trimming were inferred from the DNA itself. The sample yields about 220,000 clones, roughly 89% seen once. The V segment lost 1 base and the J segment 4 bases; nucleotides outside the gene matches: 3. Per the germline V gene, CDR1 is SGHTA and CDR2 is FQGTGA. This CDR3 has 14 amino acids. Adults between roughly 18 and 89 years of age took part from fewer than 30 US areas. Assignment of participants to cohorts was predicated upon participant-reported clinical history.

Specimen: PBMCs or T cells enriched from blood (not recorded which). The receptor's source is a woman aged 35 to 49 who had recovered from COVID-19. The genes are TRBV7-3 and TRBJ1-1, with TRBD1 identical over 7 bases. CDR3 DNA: TGTGCCAGCAGCTTAAGCAGGGGGAGCACTGAAGCTTTCTTT. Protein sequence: CASSLSRGSTEAFF. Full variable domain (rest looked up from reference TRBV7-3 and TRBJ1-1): GAGVSQTPSNKVTEKGKYVELRCDPISGHTALYWYRQSLGQGPEFLIYFQGTGAADDSGLPNDRFFAVRPEGSVSTLKIQRTERGDSAVYLCASSLSRGSTEAFFGQGTRLTVV.